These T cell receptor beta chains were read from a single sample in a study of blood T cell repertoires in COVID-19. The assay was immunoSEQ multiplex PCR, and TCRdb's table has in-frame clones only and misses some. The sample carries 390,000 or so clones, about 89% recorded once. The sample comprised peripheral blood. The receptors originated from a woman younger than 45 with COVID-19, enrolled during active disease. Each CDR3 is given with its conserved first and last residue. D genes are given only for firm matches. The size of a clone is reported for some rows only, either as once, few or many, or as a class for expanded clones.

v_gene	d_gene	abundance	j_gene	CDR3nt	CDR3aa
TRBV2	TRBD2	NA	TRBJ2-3	TGTGCCAGCAGGTTGACTAGCGGGGGCACAGATACGCAGTATTTT	CASRLTSGGTDTQYF
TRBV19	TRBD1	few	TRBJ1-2	TGTGCCAGTACTGAGGGACAGGGCCTCTATGGCTACACCTTC	CASTEGQGLYGYTF
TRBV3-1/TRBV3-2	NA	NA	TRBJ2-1	TGTGCCAGCAGCCCAAGGGGCTCCTACAATGAGCAGTTCTTC	CASSPRGSYNEQFF
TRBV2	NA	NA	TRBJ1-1	TGTGCCAGCAGTCCCTCGCAGGGCGGACACACTGAAGCTTTCTTT	CASSPSQGGHTEAFF
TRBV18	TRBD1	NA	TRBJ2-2	TGTGCCAGCTCACCCAATACAGGGGGCACCGTCACCGGGGAGCTGTTTTTT	CASSPNTGGTVTGELFF
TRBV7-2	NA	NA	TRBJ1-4	TGTGCCAGCAGCTCCTTAGAGACGGGTGAAAAACTGTTTTTT	CASSSLETGEKLFF
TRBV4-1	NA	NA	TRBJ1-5	TGCGCCAGCAGCCAAGAGTTTCAGGCATATCAGCCCCAGCATTTT	CASSQEFQAYQPQHF
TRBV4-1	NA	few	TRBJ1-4	TGCGCCAGCAGCCAAGAGGTGGACATCCAGTTCGGAAAACTGTTTTTT	CASSQEVDIQFGKLFF
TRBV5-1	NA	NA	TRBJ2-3	TGCGCCAGCAGCTTGTACTCCGTCGGATACAGGGATCTCGCAGATACGCAGTATTTT	CASSLYSVGYRDLADTQYF
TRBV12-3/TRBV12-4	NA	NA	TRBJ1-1	TGTGCCAGCACCCCCGGGACTGAAGCTTTCTTT	CASTPGTEAFF
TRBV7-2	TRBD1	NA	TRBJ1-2	TGTGCCAGCAGCCCCCGACAGGGAGTCTATGGCTACACCTTC	CASSPRQGVYGYTF
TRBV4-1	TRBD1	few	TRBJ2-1	TGCGCCAGCAGCCAATACCGGGACAGGGTGGTTGAAGAGCAGTTCTTC	CASSQYRDRVVEEQFF
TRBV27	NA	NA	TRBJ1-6	TGTGCCAGCTCAGATGCAGGGCCGAACTCCTATAATTCACCCCTCCACTTT	CASSDAGPNSYNSPLHF
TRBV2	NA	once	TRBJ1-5	TGTGCCAGCAGTGAAGGCGGGTCTAGCAATCAGCCCCAGCATTTT	CASSEGGSSNQPQHF
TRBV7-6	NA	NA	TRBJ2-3	TGTGCCAGCAGCCCCCGGACAGAATACACAGATACGCAGTATTTT	CASSPRTEYTDTQYF
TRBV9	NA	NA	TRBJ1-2	TGTGCCAGCAGCGTAGTTGTGCAGGGCCGTGGCTACACCTTC	CASSVVVQGRGYTF
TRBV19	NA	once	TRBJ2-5	TGTGCCAGTAGTAGTCGAGAGGGAGAGACCCAGTACTTC	CASSSREGETQYF